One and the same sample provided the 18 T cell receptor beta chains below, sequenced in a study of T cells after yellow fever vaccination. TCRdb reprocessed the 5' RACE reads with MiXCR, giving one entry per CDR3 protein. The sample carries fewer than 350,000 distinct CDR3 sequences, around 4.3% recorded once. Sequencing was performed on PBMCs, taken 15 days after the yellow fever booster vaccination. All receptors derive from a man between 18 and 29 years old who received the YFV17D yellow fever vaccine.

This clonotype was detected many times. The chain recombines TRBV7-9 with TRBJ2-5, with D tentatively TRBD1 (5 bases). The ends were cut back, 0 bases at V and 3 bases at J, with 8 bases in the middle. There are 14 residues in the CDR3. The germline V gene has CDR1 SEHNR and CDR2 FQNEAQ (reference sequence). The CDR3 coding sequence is TGTGCCAGCAGCTTAGCCCCGGACAAAGAGACCCAGTACTTC. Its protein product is CASSLAPDKETQYF.

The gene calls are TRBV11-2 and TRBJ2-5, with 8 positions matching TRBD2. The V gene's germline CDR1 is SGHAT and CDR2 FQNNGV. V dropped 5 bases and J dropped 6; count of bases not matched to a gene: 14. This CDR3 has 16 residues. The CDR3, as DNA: TGTGCCAGCAGCCAGGCCACCGGGACTAGATTTAAGACCCAGTACTTC. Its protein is CASSQATGTRFKTQYF. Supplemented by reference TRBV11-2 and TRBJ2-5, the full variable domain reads EAGVAQSPRYKIIEKRQSVAFWCNPISGHATLYWYQQILGQGPKLLIQFQNNGVVDDSQLPKDRFSAERLKGVDSTLKIQPAKLEDSAVYLCASSQATGTRFKTQYFGPGTRLLVL.

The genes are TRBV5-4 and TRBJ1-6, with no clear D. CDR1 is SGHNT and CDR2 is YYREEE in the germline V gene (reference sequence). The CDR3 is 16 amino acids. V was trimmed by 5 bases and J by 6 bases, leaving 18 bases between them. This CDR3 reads CASSVGNFGVNSPLHF. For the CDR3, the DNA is TGTGCCAGCAGTGTGGGAAATTTCGGGGTTAATTCACCCCTCCACTTT.

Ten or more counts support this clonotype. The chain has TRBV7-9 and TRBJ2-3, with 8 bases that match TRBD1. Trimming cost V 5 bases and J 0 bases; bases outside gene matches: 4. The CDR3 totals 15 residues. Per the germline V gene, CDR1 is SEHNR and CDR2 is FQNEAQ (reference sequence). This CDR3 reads CASSLGQASTDTQYF. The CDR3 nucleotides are TGTGCCAGCAGCCTGGGACAGGCCAGCACAGATACGCAGTATTTT.

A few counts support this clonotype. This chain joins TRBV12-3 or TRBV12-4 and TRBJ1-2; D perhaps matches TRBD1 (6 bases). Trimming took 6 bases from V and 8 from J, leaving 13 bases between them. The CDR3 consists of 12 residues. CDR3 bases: TGTGCCAGCAGAACACAGGGCACGGGCTACACCTTC. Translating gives CASRTQGTGYTF.

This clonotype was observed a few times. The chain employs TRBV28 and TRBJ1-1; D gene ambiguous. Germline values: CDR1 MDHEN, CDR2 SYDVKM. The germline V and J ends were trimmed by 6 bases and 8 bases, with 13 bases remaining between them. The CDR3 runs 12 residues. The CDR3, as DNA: TGTGCCAGCAGCCATTCTTCCCGGGAAGCTTTCTTT. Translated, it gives CASSHSSREAFF.

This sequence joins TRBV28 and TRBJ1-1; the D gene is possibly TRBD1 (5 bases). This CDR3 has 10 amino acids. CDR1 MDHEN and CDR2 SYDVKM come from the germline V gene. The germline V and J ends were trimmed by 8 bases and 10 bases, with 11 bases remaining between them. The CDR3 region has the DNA TGTGCCAGCCAGGGAGGTTCAGCTTTCTTT. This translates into CASQGGSAFF.

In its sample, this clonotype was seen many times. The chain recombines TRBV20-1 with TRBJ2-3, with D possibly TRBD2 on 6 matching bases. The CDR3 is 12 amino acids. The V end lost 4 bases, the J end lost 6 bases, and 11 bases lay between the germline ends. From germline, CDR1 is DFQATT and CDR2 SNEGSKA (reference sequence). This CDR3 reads CSAKMAGDTQYF. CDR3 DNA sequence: TGCAGTGCTAAGATGGCGGGGGATACGCAGTATTTT.

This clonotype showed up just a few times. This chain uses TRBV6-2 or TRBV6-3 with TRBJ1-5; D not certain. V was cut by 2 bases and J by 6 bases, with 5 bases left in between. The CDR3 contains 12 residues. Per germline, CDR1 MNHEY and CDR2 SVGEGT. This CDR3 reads CASSYEGQPQHF. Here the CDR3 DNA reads TGTGCCAGCAGTTACGAAGGTCAGCCCCAGCATTTT.

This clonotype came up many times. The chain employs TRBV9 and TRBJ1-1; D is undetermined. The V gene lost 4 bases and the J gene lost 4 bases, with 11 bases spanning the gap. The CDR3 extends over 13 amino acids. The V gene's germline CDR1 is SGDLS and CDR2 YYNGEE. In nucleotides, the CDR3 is TGTGCCAGCAGCCGAATAGACGGCACTGAAGCTTTCTTT. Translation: CASSRIDGTEAFF. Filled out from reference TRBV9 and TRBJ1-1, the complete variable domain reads DSGVTQTPKHLITATGQRVTLRCSPRSGDLSVYWYQQSLDQGLQFLIQYYNGEERAKGNILERFSAQQFPDLHSELNLSSLELGDSALYFCASSRIDGTEAFFGQGTRLTVV.

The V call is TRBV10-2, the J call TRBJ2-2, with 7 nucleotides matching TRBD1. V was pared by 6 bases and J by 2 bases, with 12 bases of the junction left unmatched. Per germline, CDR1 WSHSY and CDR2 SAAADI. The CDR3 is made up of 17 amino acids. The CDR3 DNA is TGCGCCAGCAGGAAAACACAGGGGACAACAAACACCGGGGAGCTGTTTTTT. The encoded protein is CASRKTQGTTNTGELFF.

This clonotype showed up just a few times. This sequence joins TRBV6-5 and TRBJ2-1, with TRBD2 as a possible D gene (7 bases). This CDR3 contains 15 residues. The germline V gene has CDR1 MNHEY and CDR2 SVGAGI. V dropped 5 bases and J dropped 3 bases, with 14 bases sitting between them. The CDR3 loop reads CASSRTGGSYNEQFF. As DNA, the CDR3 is TGTGCCAGCAGTCGTACGGGGGGCAGCTACAATGAGCAGTTCTTC.

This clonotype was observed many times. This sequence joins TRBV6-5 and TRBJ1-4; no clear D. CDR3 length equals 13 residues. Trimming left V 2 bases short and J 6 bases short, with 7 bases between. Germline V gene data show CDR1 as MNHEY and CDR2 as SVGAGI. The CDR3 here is CASSYGLHEKLFF. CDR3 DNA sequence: TGTGCCAGCAGTTACGGGCTCCATGAAAAACTGTTTTTT.

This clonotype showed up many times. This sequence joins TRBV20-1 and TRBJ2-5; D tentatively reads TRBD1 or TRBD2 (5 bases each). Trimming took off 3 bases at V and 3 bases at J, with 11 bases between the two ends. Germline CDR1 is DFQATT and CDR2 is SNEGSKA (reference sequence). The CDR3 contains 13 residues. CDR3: CSASSRDEETQYF. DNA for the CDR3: TGCAGTGCTAGTTCCCGGGACGAAGAGACCCAGTACTTC.

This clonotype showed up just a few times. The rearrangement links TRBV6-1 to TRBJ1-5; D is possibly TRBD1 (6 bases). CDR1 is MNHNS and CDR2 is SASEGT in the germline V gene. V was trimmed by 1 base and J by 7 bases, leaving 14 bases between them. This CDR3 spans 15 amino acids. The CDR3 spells CASSEDRVGRQPQHF. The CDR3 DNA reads TGTGCCAGCAGTGAAGACAGGGTGGGAAGACAGCCCCAGCATTTT.

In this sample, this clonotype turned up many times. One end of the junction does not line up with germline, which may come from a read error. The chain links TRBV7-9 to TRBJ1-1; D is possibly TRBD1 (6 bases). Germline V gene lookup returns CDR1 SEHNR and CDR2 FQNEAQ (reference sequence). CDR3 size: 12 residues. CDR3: CAGSLDSTEAFF. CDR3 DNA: TGTGCCGGCAGCTTGGACAGCACTGAAGCTTTCTTT.

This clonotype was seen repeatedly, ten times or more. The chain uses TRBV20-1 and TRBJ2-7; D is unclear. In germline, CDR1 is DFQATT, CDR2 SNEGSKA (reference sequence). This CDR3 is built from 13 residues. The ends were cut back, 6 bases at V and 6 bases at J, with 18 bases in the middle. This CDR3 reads CSAERAYSGEQYF. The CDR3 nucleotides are TGCAGTGCCGAAAGGGCGTACTCTGGCGAGCAGTACTTC.

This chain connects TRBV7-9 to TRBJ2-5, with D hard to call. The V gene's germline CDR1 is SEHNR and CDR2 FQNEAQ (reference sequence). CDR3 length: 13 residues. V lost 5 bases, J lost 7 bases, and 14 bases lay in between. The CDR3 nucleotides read TGTGCCAGCAGCCCCCCCACTGGAGTGACCCAGTACTTC. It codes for CASSPPTGVTQYF.